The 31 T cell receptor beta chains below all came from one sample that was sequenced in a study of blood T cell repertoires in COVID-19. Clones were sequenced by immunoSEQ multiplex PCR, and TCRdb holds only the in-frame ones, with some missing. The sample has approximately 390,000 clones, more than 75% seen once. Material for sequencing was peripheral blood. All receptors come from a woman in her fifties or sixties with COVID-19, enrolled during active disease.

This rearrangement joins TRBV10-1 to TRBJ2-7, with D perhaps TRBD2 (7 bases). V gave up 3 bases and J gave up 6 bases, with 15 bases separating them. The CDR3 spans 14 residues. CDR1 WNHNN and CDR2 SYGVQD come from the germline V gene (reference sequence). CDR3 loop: CASSDTGGGGEQYF. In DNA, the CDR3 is TGCGCCAGCAGTGATACGGGGGGCGGAGGCGAGCAGTACTTC.

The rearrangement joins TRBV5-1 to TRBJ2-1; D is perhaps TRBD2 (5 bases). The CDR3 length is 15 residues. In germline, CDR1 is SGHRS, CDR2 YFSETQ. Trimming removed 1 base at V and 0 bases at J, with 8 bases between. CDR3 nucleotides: TGCGCCAGCAGCTTGACCGGAGGCTCCTACAATGAGCAGTTCTTC. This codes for CASSLTGGSYNEQFF.

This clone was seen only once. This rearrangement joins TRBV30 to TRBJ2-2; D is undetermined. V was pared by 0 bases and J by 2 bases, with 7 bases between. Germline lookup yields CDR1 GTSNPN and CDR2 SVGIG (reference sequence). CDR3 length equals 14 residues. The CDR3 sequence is CAWSVRTNTGELFF. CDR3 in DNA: TGTGCCTGGAGTGTTCGCACTAACACCGGGGAGCTGTTTTTT.

The CDR3 here is CASSPHKVAGNYGYTF. CDR3 in DNA: TGTGCCAGCAGCCCACACAAGGTGGCAGGGAACTATGGCTACACCTTC. The genes are TRBV9 and TRBJ1-2; possible D gene TRBD1, 5 bases. The germline V gene encodes CDR1 SGDLS and CDR2 YYNGEE. The CDR3 consists of 16 residues. Trimming stripped 4 bases from V and 2 bases from J, with 18 bases between.

CDR3: CASSRDRGRREAFF. The DNA of the CDR3 is TGTGCCAGCAGTCGGGACAGGGGGCGCAGGGAAGCTTTCTTT. The rearrangement uses TRBV6-5 and TRBJ1-1; 12 bases line up with TRBD1. Germline V gene data show CDR1 as MNHEY and CDR2 as SVGAGI. This CDR3 region has 14 residues. V lost 5 bases, J lost 8 bases, and 6 bases stayed unmatched.

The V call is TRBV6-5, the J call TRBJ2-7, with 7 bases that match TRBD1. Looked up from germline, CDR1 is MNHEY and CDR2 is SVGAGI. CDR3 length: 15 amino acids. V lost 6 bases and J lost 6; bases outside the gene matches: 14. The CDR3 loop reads CASRPPGGPQSEQYF. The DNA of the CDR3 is TGTGCCAGCAGGCCCCCAGGGGGACCCCAATCCGAGCAGTACTTC.

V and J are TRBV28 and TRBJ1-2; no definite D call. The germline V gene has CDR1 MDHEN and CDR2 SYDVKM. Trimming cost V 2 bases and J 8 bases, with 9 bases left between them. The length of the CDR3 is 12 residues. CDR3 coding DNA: TGTGCCAGCAGTTTAGCAGTAATGGGCTACACCTTC. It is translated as CASSLAVMGYTF.

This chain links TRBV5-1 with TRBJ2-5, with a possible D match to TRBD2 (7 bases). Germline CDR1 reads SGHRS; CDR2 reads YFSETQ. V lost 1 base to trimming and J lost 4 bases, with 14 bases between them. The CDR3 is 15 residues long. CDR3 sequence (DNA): TGCGCCAGCAGCTTGTCGATAAGGGGGGGAGAGACCCAGTACTTC. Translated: CASSLSIRGGETQYF. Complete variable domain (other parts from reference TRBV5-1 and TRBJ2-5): KAGVTQTPRYLIKTRGQQVTLSCSPISGHRSVSWYQQTPGQGLQFLFEYFSETQRNKGNFPGRFSGRQFSNSRSEMNVSTLELGDSALYLCASSLSIRGGETQYFGPGTRLLVL.

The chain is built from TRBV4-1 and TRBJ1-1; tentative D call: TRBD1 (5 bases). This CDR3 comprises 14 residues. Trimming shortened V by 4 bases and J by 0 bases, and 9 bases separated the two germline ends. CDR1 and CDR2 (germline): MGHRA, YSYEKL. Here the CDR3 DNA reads TGCGCCAGCAGCCCGGACATCCTGAACACTGAAGCTTTCTTT. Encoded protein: CASSPDILNTEAFF.

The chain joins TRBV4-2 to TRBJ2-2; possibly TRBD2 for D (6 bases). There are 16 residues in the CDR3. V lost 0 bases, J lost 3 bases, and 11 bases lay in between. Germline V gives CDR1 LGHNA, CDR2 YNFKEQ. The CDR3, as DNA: TGTGCCAGCAGCCAAGAGTGGAGGGCGCACACCGGGGAGCTGTTTTTT. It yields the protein CASSQEWRAHTGELFF.

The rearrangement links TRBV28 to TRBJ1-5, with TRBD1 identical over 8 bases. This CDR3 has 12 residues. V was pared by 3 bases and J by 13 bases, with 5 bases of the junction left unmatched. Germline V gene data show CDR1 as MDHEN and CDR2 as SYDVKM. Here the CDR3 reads CASSLRDRTQHF. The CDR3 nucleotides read TGTGCCAGCAGTTTGAGGGACAGGACACAGCATTTT.

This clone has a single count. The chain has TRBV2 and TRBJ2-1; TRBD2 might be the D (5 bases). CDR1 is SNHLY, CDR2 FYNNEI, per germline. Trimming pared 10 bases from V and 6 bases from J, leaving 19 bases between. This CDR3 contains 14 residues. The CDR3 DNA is TGTGCCACCCTAGACCGGGGAACGGGCAATGAGCAGTTCTTC. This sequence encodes CATLDRGTGNEQFF.

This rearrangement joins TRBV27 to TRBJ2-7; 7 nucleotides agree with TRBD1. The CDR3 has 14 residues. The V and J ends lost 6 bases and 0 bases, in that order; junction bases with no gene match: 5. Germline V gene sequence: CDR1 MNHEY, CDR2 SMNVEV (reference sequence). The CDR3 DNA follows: TGTGCCAGCAGATTCGGGACAGTCTCCTACGAGCAGTACTTC. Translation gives CASRFGTVSYEQYF.

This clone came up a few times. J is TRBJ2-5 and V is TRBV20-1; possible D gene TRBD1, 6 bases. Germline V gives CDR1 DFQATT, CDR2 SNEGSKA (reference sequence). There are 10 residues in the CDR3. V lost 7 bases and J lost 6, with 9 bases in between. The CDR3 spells CSVGGKTQYF. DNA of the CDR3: TGCAGTGTAGGGGGAAAGACCCAGTACTTC.

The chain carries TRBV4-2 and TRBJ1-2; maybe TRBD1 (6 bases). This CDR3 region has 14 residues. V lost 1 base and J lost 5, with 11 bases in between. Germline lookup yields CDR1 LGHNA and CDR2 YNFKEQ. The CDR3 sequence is CASSQGGRTYGYTF. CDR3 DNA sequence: TGTGCCAGCAGCCAAGGGGGGCGGACATATGGCTACACCTTC.

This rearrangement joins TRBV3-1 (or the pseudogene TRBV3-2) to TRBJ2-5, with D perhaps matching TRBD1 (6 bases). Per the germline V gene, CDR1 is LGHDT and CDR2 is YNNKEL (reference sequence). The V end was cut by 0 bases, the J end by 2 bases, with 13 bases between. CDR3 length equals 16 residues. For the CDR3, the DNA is TGTGCCAGCAGCCAAGATTTGGGCAGGGGACAAGAGACCCAGTACTTC. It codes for CASSQDLGRGQETQYF.

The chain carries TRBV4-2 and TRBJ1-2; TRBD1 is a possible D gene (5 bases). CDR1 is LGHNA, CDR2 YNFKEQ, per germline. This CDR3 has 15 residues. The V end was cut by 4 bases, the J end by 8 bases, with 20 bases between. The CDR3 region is CASSLKVGAGGGYTF. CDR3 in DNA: TGTGCCAGCAGCCTCAAAGTTGGGGCTGGTGGGGGCTACACCTTC.

DNA of the CDR3: TGTGCCAGCAGTTTCAGACAGGGCCATGGGAATCAGCCCCAGCATTTT. Residues: CASSFRQGHGNQPQHF. The chain is built from TRBV6-6 and TRBJ1-5; 7 nucleotides line up with TRBD1. This CDR3 region has 16 residues. The V gene end was trimmed by 4 bases and the J gene end by 4 bases; junction bases not matched to a gene: 10. CDR1 and CDR2 (germline): MNHNY, SVGAGI (reference sequence).

The CDR3 region is CASSGGNGADTQYF. CDR3 DNA sequence: TGCGCCAGCAGCGGGGGGAACGGTGCAGATACGCAGTATTTT. J is TRBJ2-3 and V is TRBV5-1, with a possible D match to TRBD2 (6 bases). V lost 4 bases and J 4 bases, leaving 13 bases between the germline ends. Germline assignment: CDR1 SGHRS and CDR2 YFSETQ. The CDR3 loop spans 14 amino acids.

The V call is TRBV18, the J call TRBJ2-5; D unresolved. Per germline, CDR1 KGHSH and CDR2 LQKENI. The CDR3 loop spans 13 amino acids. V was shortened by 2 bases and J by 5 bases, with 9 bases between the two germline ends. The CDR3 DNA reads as TGTGCCAGCTCACCAGGAGTTCGGGAGACCCAGTACTTC. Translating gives CASSPGVRETQYF.

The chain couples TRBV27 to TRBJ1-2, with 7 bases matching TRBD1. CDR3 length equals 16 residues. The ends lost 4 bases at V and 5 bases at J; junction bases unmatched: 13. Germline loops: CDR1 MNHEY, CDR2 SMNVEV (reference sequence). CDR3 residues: CASSYLTGLNAYGYTF. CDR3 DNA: TGTGCCAGCAGTTACCTGACAGGGTTAAATGCTTATGGCTACACCTTC.

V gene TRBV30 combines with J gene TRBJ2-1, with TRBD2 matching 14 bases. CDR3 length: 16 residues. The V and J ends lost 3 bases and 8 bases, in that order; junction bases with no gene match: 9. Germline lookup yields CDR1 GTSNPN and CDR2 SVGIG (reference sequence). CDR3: CAWRQPGLAGVDEQFF. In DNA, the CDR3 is TGTGCCTGGAGGCAACCGGGACTAGCGGGGGTAGATGAGCAGTTCTTC.

The CDR3 sequence: CASSLGDSTTDTQYF. CDR3 nucleotides: TGTGCCAGCAGCTTAGGGGACAGTACCACAGATACGCAGTATTTT. The chain is built from TRBV11-3 and TRBJ2-3, with 7 bases aligning to TRBD1. The CDR3 is 15 residues long. Losses at the gene ends were 1 base for V and 2 bases for J; bases not matched to a gene: 3. Looked up from germline, CDR1 is SGHNT and CDR2 is YENEEA.

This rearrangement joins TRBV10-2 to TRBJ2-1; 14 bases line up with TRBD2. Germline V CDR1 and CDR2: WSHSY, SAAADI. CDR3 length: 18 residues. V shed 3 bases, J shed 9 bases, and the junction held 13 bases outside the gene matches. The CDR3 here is CASSDPRLAGGTTSEQFF. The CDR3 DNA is TGCGCCAGCAGTGACCCCAGACTAGCGGGGGGGACTACGAGTGAGCAGTTCTTC.

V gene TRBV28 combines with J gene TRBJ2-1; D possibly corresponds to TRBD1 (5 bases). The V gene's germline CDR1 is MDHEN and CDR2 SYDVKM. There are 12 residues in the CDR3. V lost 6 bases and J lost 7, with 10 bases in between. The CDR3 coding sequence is TGTGCCAGCAGCCCAGGGTGGAATGAGCAGTTCTTC. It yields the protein CASSPGWNEQFF.

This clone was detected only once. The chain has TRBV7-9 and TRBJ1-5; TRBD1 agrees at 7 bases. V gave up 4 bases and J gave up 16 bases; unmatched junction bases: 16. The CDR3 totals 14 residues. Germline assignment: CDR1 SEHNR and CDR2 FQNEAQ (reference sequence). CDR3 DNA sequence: TGTGCCAGCAGCTCTAACCCCGGGACAGAATTTCAACATTTT. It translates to CASSSNPGTEFQHF.

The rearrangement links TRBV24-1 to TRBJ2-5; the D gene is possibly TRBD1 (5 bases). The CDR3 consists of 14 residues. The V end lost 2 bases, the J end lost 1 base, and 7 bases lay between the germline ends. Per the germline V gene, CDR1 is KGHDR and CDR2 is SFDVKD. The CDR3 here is CATSDSTAQETQYF. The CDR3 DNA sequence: TGTGCCACCAGTGATTCGACAGCCCAAGAGACCCAGTACTTC.

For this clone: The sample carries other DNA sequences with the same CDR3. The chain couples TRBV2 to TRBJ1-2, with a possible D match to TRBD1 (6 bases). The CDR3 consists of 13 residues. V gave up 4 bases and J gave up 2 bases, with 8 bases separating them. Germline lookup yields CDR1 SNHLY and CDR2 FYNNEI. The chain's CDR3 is CASSGTGNYGYTF. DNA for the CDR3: TGTGCCAGCAGTGGAACAGGGAACTATGGCTACACCTTC.

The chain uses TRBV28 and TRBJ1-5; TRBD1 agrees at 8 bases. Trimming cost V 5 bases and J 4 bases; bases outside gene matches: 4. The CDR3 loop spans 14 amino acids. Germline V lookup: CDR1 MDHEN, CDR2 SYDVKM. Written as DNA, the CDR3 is TGTGCCAGCAGTGGACAGGGTTGGAATCAGCCCCAGCATTTT. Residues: CASSGQGWNQPQHF.

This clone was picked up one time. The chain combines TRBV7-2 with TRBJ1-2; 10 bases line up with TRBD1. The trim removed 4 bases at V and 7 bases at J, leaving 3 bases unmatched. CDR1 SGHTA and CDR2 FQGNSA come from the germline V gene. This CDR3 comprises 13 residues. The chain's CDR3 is CASSSTGGGGYTF. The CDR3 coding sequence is TGTGCCAGCAGCTCGACAGGGGGCGGTGGCTACACCTTC.

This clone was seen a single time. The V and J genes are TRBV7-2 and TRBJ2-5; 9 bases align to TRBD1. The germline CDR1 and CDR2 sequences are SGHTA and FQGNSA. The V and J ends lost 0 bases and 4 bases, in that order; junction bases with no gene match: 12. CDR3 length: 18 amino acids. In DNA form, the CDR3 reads TGTGCCAGCAGCTTAGCGCGGTCCGGGACAGGGTGGGGAGAGACCCAGTACTTC. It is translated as CASSLARSGTGWGETQYF.